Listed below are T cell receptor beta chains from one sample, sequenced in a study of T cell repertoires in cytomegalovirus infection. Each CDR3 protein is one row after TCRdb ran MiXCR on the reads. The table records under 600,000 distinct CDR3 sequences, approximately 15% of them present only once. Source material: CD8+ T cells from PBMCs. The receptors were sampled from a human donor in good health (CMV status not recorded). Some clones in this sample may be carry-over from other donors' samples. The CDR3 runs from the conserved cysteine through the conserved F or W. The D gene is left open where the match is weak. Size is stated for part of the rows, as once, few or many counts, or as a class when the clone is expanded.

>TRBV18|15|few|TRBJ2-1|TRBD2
TGTGCCAGCTCACCTTTGGCTAGCGGGATCGATGAGCAGTTCTTC
CASSPLASGIDEQFF
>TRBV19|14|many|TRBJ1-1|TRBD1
TGTGCCAGTAGTAGCGACAGGGCCAACACTGAAGCTTTCTTT
CASSSDRANTEAFF
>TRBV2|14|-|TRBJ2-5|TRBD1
TGTGCCAGCACAAACCGGGACAGCCAAGAGACCCAGTACTTC
CASTNRDSQETQYF
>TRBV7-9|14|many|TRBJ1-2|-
TGTGCCAGCAGCTCAGTAGGGGGGAATGATGGCTACACCTTC
CASSSVGGNDGYTF
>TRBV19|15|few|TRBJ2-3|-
TGTGCCAGTAAGGAAAGCGGGCCTAGCACAGATACGCAGTATTTT
CASKESGPSTDTQYF
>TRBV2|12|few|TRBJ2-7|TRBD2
TGTGCCAGTTTCGGGGGGGTCTACGAGCAGTACTTC
CASFGGVYEQYF
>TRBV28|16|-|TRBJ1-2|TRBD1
TGTGCCAGCAGCCAAGGGACAGGGCTAGTGAACTATGGCTACACCTTC
CASSQGTGLVNYGYTF
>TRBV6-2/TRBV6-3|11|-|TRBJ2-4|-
TGTGCCAGCAGTTACTCGAACATTCAGTACTTC
CASSYSNIQYF
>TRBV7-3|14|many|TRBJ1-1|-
TGTGCCAGCAGCGGAGCAGGGGATGGCACTGAAGCTTTCTTT
CASSGAGDGTEAFF
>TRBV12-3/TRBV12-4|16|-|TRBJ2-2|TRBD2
TGTGCCAGCACCCCACCTGGGGGGGGTCGGACCGGGGTGCTGTTTTTT
CASTPPGGGRTGVLFF
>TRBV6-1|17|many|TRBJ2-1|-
TGTGCCAGCAGTGAAGCGCATGGGCAGGGCCCCTACAATGAGCAGTTCTTC
CASSEAHGQGPYNEQFF
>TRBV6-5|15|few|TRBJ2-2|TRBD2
TGTGCCAGCACTTTACTAGCGGCGAACACCGGGGAGCTGTTTTTT
CASTLLAANTGELFF
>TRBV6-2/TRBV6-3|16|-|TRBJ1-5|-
TGTGCAAGCTGTGAGTTCTGGGGGGTTAGCAATCAGCCCCCGCATTTT
CASCEFWGVSNQPPHF
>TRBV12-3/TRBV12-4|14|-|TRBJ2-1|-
TGTGCCAGCAGTTCCCTTAGAAACTACAATGAGCAGTTCTTC
CASSSLRNYNEQFF
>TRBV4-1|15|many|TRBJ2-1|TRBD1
TGCGCCAGCAGCCAACGGGACAGGGGCAACAATGAGCAGTTCTTC
CASSQRDRGNNEQFF
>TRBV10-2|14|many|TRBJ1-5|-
TGCGCCAGCAGTGGATCTGGACCGAATCAGCCCCAGCATTTT
CASSGSGPNQPQHF
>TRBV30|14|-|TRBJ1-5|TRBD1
TGTGCCTGGAGTGTTCCAGGGGGCTATCAGCCCCAGCATTTT
CAWSVPGGYQPQHF
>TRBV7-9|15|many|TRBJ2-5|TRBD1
TGTGCCAGCAGCTACCGGGACAGGGGACAAGAGACCCAGTACTTC
CASSYRDRGQETQYF
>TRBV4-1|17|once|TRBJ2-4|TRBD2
TGCGCCAGCAGCCCTTCTCAGTCGGGGGGGTCCCTAAACATTCAGTACTTC
CASSPSQSGGSLNIQYF
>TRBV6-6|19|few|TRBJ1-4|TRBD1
TGTGCCAGCACCAGCAGGGACAGTCGCCTTTCCTCAACTAATGAAAAACTGTTTTTT
CASTSRDSRLSSTNEKLFF
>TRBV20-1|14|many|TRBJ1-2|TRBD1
TGCAGTGCTAGAGAGGGACAGAAGAGCTATGGCTACACCTTC
CSAREGQKSYGYTF
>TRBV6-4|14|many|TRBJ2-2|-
TGTGCCAGCAGTGACGAGAGTCACACCGGGGAGCTGTTTTTT
CASSDESHTGELFF